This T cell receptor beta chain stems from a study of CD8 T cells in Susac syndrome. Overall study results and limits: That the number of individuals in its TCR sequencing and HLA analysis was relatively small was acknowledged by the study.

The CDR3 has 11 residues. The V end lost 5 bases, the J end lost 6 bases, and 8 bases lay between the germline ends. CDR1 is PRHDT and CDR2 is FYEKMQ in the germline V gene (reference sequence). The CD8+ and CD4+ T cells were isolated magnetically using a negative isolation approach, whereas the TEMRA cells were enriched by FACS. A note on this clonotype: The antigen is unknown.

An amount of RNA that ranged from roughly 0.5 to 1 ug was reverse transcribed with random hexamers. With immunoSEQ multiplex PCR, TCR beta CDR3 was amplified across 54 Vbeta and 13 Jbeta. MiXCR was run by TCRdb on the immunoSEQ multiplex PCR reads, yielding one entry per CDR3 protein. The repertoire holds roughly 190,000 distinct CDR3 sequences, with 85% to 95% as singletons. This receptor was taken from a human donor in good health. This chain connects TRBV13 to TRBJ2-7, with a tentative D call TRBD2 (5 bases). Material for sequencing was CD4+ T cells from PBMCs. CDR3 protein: CASSLRGEQYV. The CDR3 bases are TGTGCCAGCAGCCTTCGGGGCGAGCAGTACGTC.